The 29 T cell receptor beta chains reported below all come from one sample, sequenced in a study of shared T cell receptors in the human thymus. Profiled with immunoSEQ multiplex PCR; TCRdb holds only in-frame clones, not every one. The sample shows roughly 660,000 clones, 88% of them seen only once. This same sample was also taken into another study, of human thymus T cells.

The material sequenced was thymocytes. The receptor set was obtained from a boy in the first two years of life with a congenital heart defect.

V and J are TRBV6-5 and TRBJ2-7; TRBD1 agrees at 7 bases. V lost 8 bases and J lost 6; bases outside the gene matches: 10. The CDR3 totals 13 residues. Germline loops: CDR1 MNHEY, CDR2 SVGAGI. The CDR3 is CASGASTGAEQYF. As DNA, the CDR3 is TGTGCCAGCGGCGCATCCACAGGGGCCGAGCAGTACTTC.

The rearrangement links TRBV6-5 to TRBJ1-2, with 7 bases identical to TRBD1. Per germline, CDR1 MNHEY and CDR2 SVGAGI. The length of the CDR3 is 14 residues. J lost 7 bases, V lost 7 bases, and 12 bases had no gene match. The CDR3 loop is CASTADRAMGGYTF. CDR3 in DNA: TGTGCCAGCACCGCCGACAGGGCTATGGGTGGCTACACCTTC.

The chain is built from TRBV4-1 and TRBJ2-5, with D tentatively TRBD2 (6 bases). The germline V gene has CDR1 MGHRA and CDR2 YSYEKL. Trimming shortened V by 1 base and J by 0 bases, and 12 bases separated the two germline ends. The CDR3 has 16 residues. The CDR3 here is CASSQVGERDQETQYF. CDR3 in DNA: TGCGCCAGCAGCCAAGTTGGGGAGCGGGACCAAGAGACCCAGTACTTC.

The gene calls are TRBV27 and TRBJ2-2; 7 bases map to TRBD1. The CDR3 runs to 18 residues. In germline, CDR1 is MNHEY, CDR2 SMNVEV (reference sequence). The trim removed 2 bases at V and 2 bases at J, leaving 11 bases unmatched. In nucleotides, the CDR3 is TGTGCCAGCAGTTTAAGGATCCGGGACAGAAATAACACCGGGGAGCTGTTTTTT. Protein sequence: CASSLRIRDRNNTGELFF.

The gene calls are TRBV25-1 and TRBJ2-2, with 13 nucleotides matching TRBD2. The germline gives CDR1 MGHDK, CDR2 SYGVNS. V was clipped by 4 bases and J by 3 bases; unmatched bases: 8. The CDR3 has 18 residues. CDR3 in amino acids: CASSVGLAGAVHTGELFF. CDR3 DNA: TGTGCCAGCAGTGTCGGACTAGCGGGAGCGGTGCACACCGGGGAGCTGTTTTTT.

This clone was observed once. This chain connects TRBV9 to TRBJ2-3; 12 nucleotides align to TRBD2. Germline CDR1 SGDLS, CDR2 YYNGEE. CDR3 length equals 17 residues. The J segment lost 3 bases and the V segment lost 0 bases, leaving 5 bases of the junction unmatched. The CDR3 DNA reads as TGTGCCAGCAGCGTAGAGTCTAGCGGGAGGGATACAGATACGCAGTATTTT. This translates into CASSVESSGRDTDTQYF.

This clone occurred once. The CDR3 nucleotides read TGCGCCGCCTCGGGGGGCAGTCCGGGACTAGCGGGAGGGCCAGATACGCAGTATTTT. Residues: CAASGGSPGLAGGPDTQYF. The rearrangement uses TRBV10-2 and TRBJ2-3; 16 bases match TRBD2. CDR1 is WSHSY and CDR2 is SAAADI in the germline V gene. J was trimmed by 4 bases and V by 11 bases; bases with no gene match: 18. The CDR3 consists of 19 residues.

This clone has more than one count but fewer than ten. V is TRBV19 and J is TRBJ1-5; TRBD1 agrees at 8 bases. The junction had 7 bases not matched to a gene; V was cut back by 4 bases and J by 5 bases. The CDR3 is 15 residues long. Germline CDR1 LNHDA, CDR2 SQIVND (reference sequence). The CDR3 coding sequence is TGTGCCAGTAGTAAGGCCAGGGGGCGTGATCAGCCCCAGCATTTT. Translation: CASSKARGRDQPQHF. Variable domain in full (rest from reference TRBV19 and TRBJ1-5): DGGITQSPKYLFRKEGQNVTLSCEQNLNHDAMYWYRQDPGQGLRLIYYSQIVNDFQKGDIAEGYSVSREKKESFPLTVTSAQKNPTAFYLCASSKARGRDQPQHFGDGTRLSIL.

This clone was counted a single time. The genes are TRBV25-1 and TRBJ2-1, with TRBD2 identical over 8 bases. CDR1 MGHDK and CDR2 SYGVNS come from the germline V gene. The CDR3 has 16 amino acids. V shed 1 base and J 8 bases; nucleotides not matched to a gene: 10. The CDR3 DNA reads TGTGCCAGCAGTGAATCCGGGAGGGCCCTCGGTGATGAGCAGTTCTTC. This translates into CASSESGRALGDEQFF.

The CDR3 here is CASSPDNRTNYGYTF. The CDR3 coding sequence is TGTGCCAGCAGTCCGGACAACAGGACCAACTATGGCTACACCTTC. The chain couples TRBV6-5 to TRBJ1-2; D may be TRBD1 (5 bases). Trimming left V 5 bases short and J 2 bases short, with 15 bases between. CDR1 and CDR2 (germline): MNHEY, SVGAGI. This CDR3 has 15 residues.

The gene calls are TRBV7-2 and TRBJ2-7, with D hard to call. Trimming shortened V by 2 bases and J by 6 bases, and 17 bases separated the two germline ends. The germline CDR1 and CDR2 sequences are SGHTA and FQGNSA. The CDR3 runs 15 residues. The CDR3 here is CASSLSAHVPGEQYF. CDR3 bases: TGTGCCAGCAGCTTATCGGCCCACGTCCCGGGCGAGCAGTACTTC. Looking up the rest from reference TRBV7-2 and TRBJ2-7 gives the full variable domain: GAGVSQSPSNKVTEKGKDVELRCDPISGHTALYWYRQSLGQGLEFLIYFQGNSAPDKSGLPSDRFSAERTGGSVSTLTIQRTQQEDSAVYLCASSLSAHVPGEQYFGPGTRLTVT.

The genes are TRBV5-4 and TRBJ2-3; D is unclear. Germline CDR1 reads SGHNT; CDR2 reads YYREEE (reference sequence). The CDR3 covers 15 residues. Trimming pared 0 bases from V and 0 bases from J, leaving 8 bases between. The chain's CDR3 is CASSLVGWSTDTQYF. DNA of the CDR3: TGTGCCAGCAGCTTGGTCGGGTGGAGCACAGATACGCAGTATTTT.

The V and J genes are TRBV9 and TRBJ1-1; a weak D match, TRBD1 (5 bases). This CDR3 has 13 amino acids. Germline V gives CDR1 SGDLS, CDR2 YYNGEE. With 4 bases removed from V and 6 bases from J, the gap between germline ends came to 13 bases. As DNA, the CDR3 is TGTGCCAGCAGCCCCCGACAGCGCCCTGAAGCTTTCTTT. This codes for CASSPRQRPEAFF.

The rearrangement links TRBV2 to TRBJ1-5; possible D gene TRBD1, 5 bases. With 4 bases removed from V and 2 bases from J, the gap between germline ends came to 9 bases. Germline V CDR1 and CDR2: SNHLY, FYNNEI. This CDR3 is built from 14 residues. CDR3 sequence (DNA): TGTGCCAGCAGTGGGGGCAGGGGCAATCAGCCCCAGCATTTT. Translation gives CASSGGRGNQPQHF. Variable domain in full (rest from reference TRBV2 and TRBJ1-5): EPEVTQTPSHQVTQMGQEVILRCVPISNHLYFYWYRQILGQKVEFLVSFYNNEISEKSEIFDDQFSVERPDGSNFTLKIRSTKLEDSAMYFCASSGGRGNQPQHFGDGTRLSIL.

This chain links TRBV7-6 with TRBJ2-7; 9 positions agree with TRBD1. The CDR3 spans 15 residues. The germline V gene has CDR1 SGHVS and CDR2 FNYEAQ. V trimming: 3 bases; J trimming: 6 bases; junction bases outside the gene matches: 9. CDR3 in DNA: TGTGCCAGCAGCTTGGCGCCGGGACAGGGAGGCGAGCAGTACTTC. As protein: CASSLAPGQGGEQYF.

The chain is built from TRBV6-4 and TRBJ1-2, with TRBD1 matching 8 bases. Germline V lookup: CDR1 MRHNA, CDR2 SNTAGT. The CDR3 is made up of 15 amino acids. V was clipped by 2 bases and J by 4 bases; unmatched bases: 6. The CDR3 coding sequence is TGTGCCAGCAGTGACAGGTGGGACAGGCGCTATGGCTACACCTTC. Its translation is CASSDRWDRRYGYTF.

This clone was detected only once. The J gene is TRBJ1-3, the V gene TRBV28; TRBD1 agrees at 8 bases. J gave up 3 bases and V 3 bases, and 13 bases lay outside the gene matches. Germline V lookup: CDR1 MDHEN, CDR2 SYDVKM. The length of the CDR3 is 18 residues. The CDR3 region is CASSFAHQTGGHGNTIYF. The CDR3 bases are TGTGCCAGCAGTTTTGCCCACCAAACAGGGGGTCATGGAAACACCATATATTTT.

The V and J genes are TRBV7-9 and TRBJ2-2; TRBD1 matches 7 bases. The junction had 8 bases not matched to a gene; V was cut back by 0 bases and J by 7 bases. Germline-derived CDR1 and CDR2 are SEHNR and FQNEAQ (reference sequence). The CDR3 loop spans 16 amino acids. For the CDR3, the DNA is TGTGCCAGCAGCTTAGCATTGGGACAGAGGGTCGGGGAGCTGTTTTTT. This sequence encodes CASSLALGQRVGELFF.

J is TRBJ2-2 and V is TRBV27; the D gene is possibly TRBD1 (6 bases). Germline assignment: CDR1 MNHEY and CDR2 SMNVEV (reference sequence). CDR3 length equals 14 residues. V was trimmed by 6 bases and J by 4 bases, leaving 12 bases between them. The CDR3 loop reads CASSEGQSTGELFF. In nucleotides, the CDR3 is TGTGCCAGCAGCGAAGGACAGTCCACCGGGGAGCTGTTTTTT.

Of note for this clone: The same CDR3 arises from other DNA sequences in this sample as well. The chain combines TRBV7-8 with TRBJ2-7; 8 bases agree with TRBD2. This CDR3 has 18 amino acids. Germline values: CDR1 SGHVS, CDR2 FQNEAQ. The V gene end was trimmed by 5 bases and the J gene end by 0 bases; junction bases not matched to a gene: 15. The CDR3, as DNA: TGTGCCAGCAGCCCCTCTCCTAAGGAGACTAGCGACTCCTACGAGCAGTACTTC. Protein sequence: CASSPSPKETSDSYEQYF.

Of note for this clone: Other DNA sequences in this specimen translate into the identical CDR3. The V and J genes are TRBV4-1 and TRBJ2-7; D might be TRBD1 (5 bases). The CDR3 loop spans 16 amino acids. The ends were cut back, 3 bases at V and 2 bases at J, with 17 bases in the middle. From germline, CDR1 is MGHRA and CDR2 YSYEKL. The CDR3 DNA follows: TGCGCCAGCAGCCAGGATGTTGGGCAGGGTCCCTACGAGCAGTACTTC. Translating gives CASSQDVGQGPYEQYF.

The table lists this clone with a few counts. The chain couples TRBV6-5 to TRBJ1-3; D is unclear. Trimming removed 5 bases at V and 0 bases at J, with 11 bases between. Per germline, CDR1 MNHEY and CDR2 SVGAGI. This CDR3 region has 15 residues. This CDR3 is CASSPALSSGNTIYF. The CDR3 region has the DNA TGTGCCAGCAGTCCCGCCCTGAGCTCTGGAAACACCATATATTTT.

As DNA, the CDR3 is TGTGCCAGCAGTGAAGGCATGGGCCAAAAGCAGTACTTC. As protein: CASSEGMGQKQYF. V and J are TRBV25-1 and TRBJ2-5, with no clear D. The CDR3 has 13 amino acids. Germline V CDR1 and CDR2: MGHDK, SYGVNS. The V gene lost 2 bases and the J gene lost 11 bases, with 15 bases spanning the gap.

The gene calls are TRBV6-6 and TRBJ2-7, with 11 bases identical to TRBD1. CDR3 size: 15 residues. Germline assignment: CDR1 MNHNY and CDR2 SVGAGI (reference sequence). The V and J ends lost 5 bases and 3 bases, in that order; junction bases with no gene match: 6. The CDR3: CASSAAGTGGYEQYF. DNA of the CDR3: TGTGCCAGCAGTGCCGCCGGGACAGGGGGCTACGAGCAGTACTTC.

In its sample, this clone was seen once. The chain uses TRBV29-1 and TRBJ1-2; TRBD1 aligns across 7 bases. There are 14 residues in the CDR3. The germline gives CDR1 SQVTM, CDR2 ANQGSEA. After removal of 7 bases from V and 2 bases from J, the junction contained 10 bases not matched to a gene. CDR3 protein: CSAFTGVVNYGYTF. In DNA form, the CDR3 reads TGCAGCGCTTTCACAGGGGTTGTCAACTATGGCTACACCTTC.

This chain uses TRBV19 with TRBJ1-4; D gene uncertain. There are 20 residues in the CDR3. Germline-derived CDR1 and CDR2 are LNHDA and SQIVND (reference sequence). Between the trimmed V and J ends, which lost 0 bases and 0 bases, there was a span of 20 bases. DNA for the CDR3: TGTGCCAGTAGTATAGATCTAAGACCCAGGAATGATGCAACTAATGAAAAACTGTTTTTT. It encodes CASSIDLRPRNDATNEKLFF.

The rearrangement uses TRBV28 and TRBJ2-7; weak D call: TRBD1 (5 bases). The CDR3 has 18 amino acids. In germline, CDR1 is MDHEN, CDR2 SYDVKM. V was clipped by 1 base and J by 2 bases, with 21 bases between them. CDR3 residues: CASSLSQGTESNPYEQYF. CDR3 nucleotide sequence: TGTGCCAGCAGTTTATCTCAGGGCACAGAATCAAATCCCTACGAGCAGTACTTC.

V usage is TRBV11-2 and J usage is TRBJ1-4; perhaps TRBD1 as D (5 bases). Germline V gives CDR1 SGHAT, CDR2 FQNNGV. Trimming left V 0 bases short and J 7 bases short, with 15 bases between. CDR3 size: 16 residues. The CDR3 reads CASSLDFFRVGEKLFF. CDR3 in DNA: TGTGCCAGCAGCTTAGACTTCTTCAGGGTTGGTGAAAAACTGTTTTTT.

V gene TRBV28 combines with J gene TRBJ2-7, with 13 bases aligning to TRBD2. In germline, CDR1 is MDHEN, CDR2 SYDVKM. The trim removed 5 bases at V and 0 bases at J, leaving 7 bases unmatched. CDR3 size: 17 residues. The CDR3 DNA reads as TGTGCCAGCAGTAGTCCCAGGACTAGCGGGAGCTCCTACGAGCAGTACTTC. It translates to CASSSPRTSGSSYEQYF.